These 10 T cell receptor beta chains were all obtained from the same sample, sequenced in a study of Graves' ophthalmopathy and Graves' hyperthyroidism. Scientists amplified the TCR beta CDR3 regions from RNA transcripts. Second-round multiplex PCR came after first-round RT-PCR with HTBI primers. TCRdb recomputed calls from the multiplex PCR reads with MiXCR, one row per CDR3 protein. This table has about 1.2 million distinct CDR3 sequences, 35% to 45% appearing once. Sequences were obtained from peripheral blood or thyroid tissue (not recorded which). Receptors were obtained from an adult man with Graves' hyperthyroidism.

The chain uses TRBV7-2 and TRBJ2-7; TRBD1 matches at 7 bases. CDR1 is SGHTA and CDR2 is FQGNSA in the germline V gene. V dropped 5 bases and J dropped 0; count of bases not matched to a gene: 10. CDR3 length: 16 residues. CDR3 DNA: TGTGCCAGCAGCCCGCGAGGACAGGAGCTCTCCTACGAGCAGTACTTC. It is translated as CASSPRGQELSYEQYF.

In this sample, this clonotype turned up many times. The genes are TRBV15 and TRBJ2-5; perhaps TRBD1 as D (6 bases). Per the germline V gene, CDR1 is LNHNV and CDR2 is YYDKDF (reference sequence). This CDR3 contains 17 residues. V was cut by 1 base and J by 4 bases, with 19 bases left in between. CDR3 sequence reads: CATSRGREQGRIETQYF. The CDR3, as DNA: TGTGCCACCAGCAGAGGAAGGGAACAGGGTCGCATAGAGACCCAGTACTTC. Full variable domain (rest looked up from reference TRBV15 and TRBJ2-5): DAMVIQNPRYQVTQFGKPVTLSCSQTLNHNVMYWYQQKSSQAPKLLFHYYDKDFNNEADTPDNFQSRRPNTSFCFLDIRSPGLGDTAMYLCATSRGREQGRIETQYFGPGTRLLVL.

At least ten counts were recorded for this clonotype. The gene calls are TRBV7-2 and TRBJ1-6, with 9 bases fitting TRBD1. The CDR3 length is 15 residues. Germline CDR1 SGHTA, CDR2 FQGNSA. Trimming cost V 5 bases and J 8 bases; bases outside gene matches: 7. The CDR3 nucleotides read TGTGCCAGCAGCCGCACAGGGGGCACAGATTCACCCCTCCACTTT. It encodes CASSRTGGTDSPLHF. Together with reference TRBV7-2 and TRBJ1-6, the CDR3 gives the full variable domain: GAGVSQSPSNKVTEKGKDVELRCDPISGHTALYWYRQSLGQGLEFLIYFQGNSAPDKSGLPSDRFSAERTGGSVSTLTIQRTQQEDSAVYLCASSRTGGTDSPLHFGNGTRLTVT.

Regarding this clonotype: A much larger clone is a single base away; this may be a read error. The V gene is TRBV11-2, the J gene TRBJ2-7, with D perhaps matching TRBD1 (5 bases). CDR1 SGHAT and CDR2 FQNNGV come from the germline V gene. The CDR3 covers 15 residues. Here the CDR3 reads CAGSLSRADFYEQYF. The CDR3 nucleotides are TGTGCCGGCAGCTTGAGCAGGGCTGACTTCTACGAGCAGTACTTC.

The chain couples TRBV15 to TRBJ2-6, with D possibly being TRBD1 (6 bases). The CDR3 consists of 16 residues. Germline loops: CDR1 LNHNV, CDR2 YYDKDF (reference sequence). The V and J ends lost 3 bases and 0 bases respectively, with 9 bases between them. The DNA for the CDR3 is TGTGCCACCAGCAGGAGGACAGTCTCTGGGGCCAACGTCCTGACTTTC. As protein: CATSRRTVSGANVLTF. Full variable domain (outside the CDR3, taken from reference TRBV15 and TRBJ2-6): DAMVIQNPRYQVTQFGKPVTLSCSQTLNHNVMYWYQQKSSQAPKLLFHYYDKDFNNEADTPDNFQSRRPNTSFCFLDIRSPGLGDTAMYLCATSRRTVSGANVLTFGAGSRLTVL.

In its sample, this clonotype was seen a few times. The chain carries TRBV10-3 and TRBJ2-7, with 10 bases identical to TRBD2. CDR1 is ENHRY and CDR2 is SYGVKD in the germline V gene. The CDR3 totals 14 residues. V shed 7 bases and J 0 bases; nucleotides not matched to a gene: 3. This chain's CDR3 is CAIKAGGPSYEQYF. The CDR3 coding sequence is TGTGCCATCAAAGCGGGAGGGCCCTCCTACGAGCAGTACTTC.

This clonotype was observed a few times. The V gene is TRBV25-1, the J gene TRBJ2-6; perhaps TRBD2 as D (5 bases). The germline CDR1 and CDR2 sequences are MGHDK and SYGVNS. The CDR3 has 14 amino acids. V lost 6 bases and J lost 0, with 6 bases in between. DNA of the CDR3: TGTGCCAGCAGGGGAGTCTCTGGGGCCAACGTCCTGACTTTC. Its translation is CASRGVSGANVLTF.

The CDR3 DNA is TGTGCCAGCAGTTTGGGGGCTTACACTGAAGCTTTCTTT. Residues: CASSLGAYTEAFF. This rearrangement joins TRBV6-5 to TRBJ1-1; TRBD1 is a possible D gene (6 bases). The CDR3 extends over 13 amino acids. Germline V gene sequence: CDR1 MNHEY, CDR2 SVGAGI. V shed 4 bases and J shed 3 bases, with 9 bases lying between them.

This clonotype was detected many times. This chain connects TRBV7-9 to TRBJ2-7; D possibly corresponds to TRBD2 (6 bases). CDR1 and CDR2 from the germline V gene are SEHNR and FQNEAQ (reference sequence). The CDR3 runs to 15 residues. V lost 5 bases to trimming and J lost 3 bases, with 17 bases between them. The CDR3 coding sequence is TGTGCCAGCAGCCCGCGTCGCGGGGCGATCTACGAGCAGTACTTC. This translates into CASSPRRGAIYEQYF.

This clonotype appeared many times. The chain carries TRBV19 and TRBJ2-7; D gene ambiguous. V was pared by 4 bases and J by 0 bases, with 13 bases between. Per the germline V gene, CDR1 is LNHDA and CDR2 is SQIVND (reference sequence). The CDR3 consists of 15 residues. CDR3 sequence: CASSTGQANSYEQYF. The CDR3 bases are TGTGCCAGTAGTACGGGCCAAGCTAACTCCTACGAGCAGTACTTC.